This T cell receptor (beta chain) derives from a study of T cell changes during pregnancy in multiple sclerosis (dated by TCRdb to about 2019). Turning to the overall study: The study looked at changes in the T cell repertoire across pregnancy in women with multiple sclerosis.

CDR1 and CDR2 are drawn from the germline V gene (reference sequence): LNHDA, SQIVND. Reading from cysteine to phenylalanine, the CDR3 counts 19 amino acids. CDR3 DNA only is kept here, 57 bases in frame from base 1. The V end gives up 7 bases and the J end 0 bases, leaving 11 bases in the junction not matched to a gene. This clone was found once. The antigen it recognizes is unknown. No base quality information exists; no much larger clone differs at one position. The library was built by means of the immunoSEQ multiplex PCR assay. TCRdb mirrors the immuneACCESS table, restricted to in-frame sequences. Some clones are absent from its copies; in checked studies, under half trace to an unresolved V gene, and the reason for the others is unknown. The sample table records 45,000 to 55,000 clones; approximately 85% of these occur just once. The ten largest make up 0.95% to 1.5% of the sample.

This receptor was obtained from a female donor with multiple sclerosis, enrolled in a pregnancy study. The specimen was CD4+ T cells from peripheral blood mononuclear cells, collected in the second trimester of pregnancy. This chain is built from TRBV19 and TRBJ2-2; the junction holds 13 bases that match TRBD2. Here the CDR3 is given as CASNGIRLAGGSNTGELFF. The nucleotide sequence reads TGTGCCAGTAACGGGATAAGACTAGCGGGAGGTTCGAACACCGGGGAGCTGTTTTTT. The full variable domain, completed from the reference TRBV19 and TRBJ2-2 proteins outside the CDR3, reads DGGITQSPKYLFRKEGQNVTLSCEQNLNHDAMYWYRQDPGQGLRLIYYSQIVNDFQKGDIAEGYSVSREKKESFPLTVTSAQKNPTAFYLCASNGIRLAGGSNTGELFFGEGSRLTVL.